This T cell receptor (beta chain) was observed in a study of vaccination effects on CD4 cells after COVID-19. Overall study context: Participants received two doses of either the BNT162b2 or mRNA-1273 vaccine. Study findings and constraints: Substantial clonal contraction characterized both infection- and vaccine-induced clones late after vaccination. The study got few convalescent patients and did not collect any early post-infection timepoints.

Germline trimming cut 4 bases from V and 6 bases from J; bases unmatched to any gene: 7. The CDR3 has 16 amino acids. CDR1 and CDR2 from the germline V gene are MGHRA and YSYEKL. TCRdb's table, derived via immunoSEQ multiplex PCR, lists solely in-frame clones and lacks some. The data contain 60,000 to 65,000 clones, roughly 80% of them seen just once; the ten biggest clones take up around 3.8%. Under the ViraFEST assay, PBMC were stimulated with viral peptide pools so that antigen-specific CD4+ T cells expanded. Sequencing was performed afterwards. Subsequent to 10 days of culture, CD4+ T cells were isolated. Nobody among the vaccine recipients had prior SARS-CoV-2 infection (nucleocapsid antibodies were negative). Each well held 1.5 million to 2.5 million PBMC cultured with around 10 ug/ml peptides and 9.5 to 10 IU/ml IL-2. Notes on this clone: Its antigen is unknown.

This sample comprised CD4+ T cells from PBMCs cultured with HCoV-OC43 spike peptides, obtained before COVID-19 vaccination. This sample's subset: HCoV-OC43 spike overlapping peptide pool stimulation. V is TRBV4-1 and J is TRBJ2-1; 12 bases map to TRBD1. This sequence was found in a human donor who received a COVID-19 vaccine. The CDR3 sequence is CASSPGQGATVNEQFF. CDR3 coding DNA: TGCGCCAGCAGCCCGGGACAGGGGGCGACCGTCAATGAGCAGTTCTTC.